The TCR beta chain described here comes from a study of cytomegalovirus exposure and HLA in healthy donors. CDR1 is MNHEY and CDR2 is SVGAGI in the germline V gene. The V segment lost 0 bases and the J segment 7 bases; nucleotides outside the gene matches: 8. The length of the CDR3 is 16 residues. PCR involved 60 Vbeta and 13 Jbeta primers. Sequenced by immunoSEQ multiplex PCR; TCRdb stores in-frame clones only, minus some. Here the sample spans around 230,000 clones, around 79% being singletons. The sample taken for sequencing was PBMCs. The chain has TRBV6-5 and TRBJ2-1; 8 positions match TRBD1. The receptor's source is a male donor in good health and CMV-seronegative. The CDR3 here is CASSYSLGQGGNEQFF. For the CDR3, the DNA is TGTGCCAGCAGTTACTCTCTTGGACAGGGTGGGAATGAGCAGTTCTTC.